One T cell receptor (beta chain) is described in this entry. The sample comes from a study of blood T cell repertoires in COVID-19. Background on the study: From T cells, B-cell-depleted T cells, or PBMCs came the material, which was cDNA or gDNA.

The method was immunoSEQ multiplex PCR; TCRdb's version includes in-frame clones alone and lacks a portion of them. The sample records about 97,000 clones, around 88% being singletons. CDR3 length: 17 residues. Germline CDR1 reads SGHDT; CDR2 reads YYEEEE. Germline trimming cut 0 bases from V and 2 bases from J; bases unmatched to any gene: 9. This sequence joins TRBV5-6 and TRBJ1-1; TRBD1 agrees at 8 bases. Sequenced material: peripheral blood. The TCR sequence derives from a man between 45 and 60 years old with COVID-19, enrolled during active disease. The CDR3 sequence is CASSLVQGDRLNTEAFF. The DNA of the CDR3 is TGTGCCAGCAGCTTGGTACAGGGGGACCGCTTAAACACTGAAGCTTTCTTT.